This is a list of T cell receptor beta chains from one sample in a study of cytomegalovirus exposure and HLA in healthy donors. TCRdb's copy holds only in-frame clones and misses some; the assay was immunoSEQ multiplex PCR. The sample lists about 130,000 clones, roughly 80% occurring once. Specimen: PBMCs. The receptors here all came from a man aged 35-49 years in good health and CMV-seronegative. CDR3s include the opening cysteine and the closing phenylalanine or tryptophan. The order of the fields is clone size, CDR3 length, V gene, D gene, J gene, CDR3 DNA, CDR3 protein. The D gene is left open where the match is weak. For some rows the clone size is stated as once, few or many, or as a class when expanded; others skip it.

NA,12,TRBV10-3,NA,TRBJ2-3,TGTGCCATCAGTGACCGAGAGGATACGCAGTATTTT,CAISDREDTQYF
NA,15,TRBV11-1,NA,TRBJ2-5,TGTGCCAGCAGCTTAGAGGGCAGGGGTGGTCAGACCCAGTACTTC,CASSLEGRGGQTQYF
once,14,TRBV5-6,NA,TRBJ2-3,TGTGCCAGCAGCTCAAGCAGAGAGGCAGATACGCAGTATTTT,CASSSSREADTQYF
NA,15,TRBV10-3,TRBD1,TRBJ1-2,TGTGCCATCAGTGATCCAAGGACAGGGAGCTATGGCTACACCTTC,CAISDPRTGSYGYTF
NA,14,TRBV5-5,TRBD1,TRBJ2-5,TGTGCCAGCAGCCCTCAGGACAGGGGGGAGACCCAGTACTTC,CASSPQDRGETQYF
once,14,TRBV10-3,TRBD1,TRBJ1-2,TGTGCCATCAGTGACAGGGGGCACCCCTATGGCTACACCTTC,CAISDRGHPYGYTF
NA,12,TRBV27,NA,TRBJ2-5,TGTGCCAGCAGACCCGGCCAGGGGACCCAGTACTTC,CASRPGQGTQYF
NA,11,TRBV20-1,NA,TRBJ2-1,TGCAGTGCTAGATCAGACAATGAGCAGTTCTTC,CSARSDNEQFF
NA,15,TRBV27,NA,TRBJ1-5,TGTGCCAGCAGCCGCCGGGGGTTTGGGGATCAGCCCCAGCATTTT,CASSRRGFGDQPQHF
NA,14,TRBV5-1,TRBD1,TRBJ1-1,TGCGCCAGCAGCACCGGACAGGGGGCGACTGAAGCTTTCTTT,CASSTGQGATEAFF
NA,15,TRBV5-5,TRBD2,TRBJ2-3,TGTGCCAGCAGCTTGGAACTAGCGACATCAGATACGCAGTATTTT,CASSLELATSDTQYF
NA,15,TRBV19,NA,TRBJ2-6,TGTGCCAGTAGTATAGGCGGGTCTGGGGCCAACGTCCTGACTTTC,CASSIGGSGANVLTF
NA,15,TRBV28,NA,TRBJ2-1,TGTGCCAGCAGCAACAGGGATACCTCCTACAATGAGCAGTTCTTC,CASSNRDTSYNEQFF
NA,15,TRBV6-6,TRBD2,TRBJ2-7,TGTGCCAGCAGCCTGAGACTAGCGGGAGAATACGAGCAGTACTTC,CASSLRLAGEYEQYF
once,15,TRBV2,NA,TRBJ2-3,TGTGCCAGCAGTGAGGGACATCCCGAAAGGGATACGCAGTATTTT,CASSEGHPERDTQYF
once,13,TRBV7-9,NA,TRBJ2-1,TGTGCCAGCGAGGCTAGCCTCGTCAATGAGCAGTTCTTC,CASEASLVNEQFF
NA,13,TRBV11-2,NA,TRBJ2-3,TGTGCCAGCAGCTTAGCGCTAGTAGATACGCAGTATTTT,CASSLALVDTQYF
NA,16,TRBV25-1,TRBD1,TRBJ1-6,TGTGCCAGCAGTAACCCGTCGGGGACAGGCTCTTCACCCCTCCACTTT,CASSNPSGTGSSPLHF
NA,14,TRBV30,NA,TRBJ2-2,TGTGCCTGGAGTACTGGACTGGTTGTCGTCGAGGTGTTTTTT,CAWSTGLVVVEVFF
NA,15,TRBV9,TRBD2,TRBJ2-1,TGTGCCAGCAGCGTTTCTAGCGGGGGGGCCGGTGAGCAGTTCTTC,CASSVSSGGAGEQFF
NA,14,TRBV19,NA,TRBJ2-1,TGTGCCAGTAGCGCCGGGGGTTCCTACAATGAGCAGTTCTTC,CASSAGGSYNEQFF
NA,14,TRBV2,NA,TRBJ2-1,TGTGCCAGCAGTGGTACGAGCTCCTACAATGAGCAGTTCTTC,CASSGTSSYNEQFF
NA,15,TRBV19,TRBD1,TRBJ1-4,TGTGCCAGTAGTATTTATCAGGGGGCGCGTGGAAAACTGTTTTTT,CASSIYQGARGKLFF
NA,17,TRBV5-6,NA,TRBJ1-2,TGTGTCAGCAGCTTGGTCCGGTTCAGGGGAGAAGACTATGGCTACACCTTC,CVSSLVRFRGEDYGYTF
NA,11,TRBV7-9,NA,TRBJ2-5,TGTTCCAGCAAAGCGACAGAGACCCAGTACTTC,CSSKATETQYF
NA,15,TRBV5-1,TRBD1,TRBJ1-5,TGCGCCAGCAGCCCTGGGACAGAAGGAAATCAGCCCCAGCATTTT,CASSPGTEGNQPQHF
NA,14,TRBV29-1,TRBD1,TRBJ1-2,TGCAGCGTGGCCGGGACAGGGGGTAACTATGGCTACACCTTC,CSVAGTGGNYGYTF
NA,17,TRBV27,TRBD1,TRBJ2-2,TGTGCCAGCAGTTTGCAGACAGGGGGGGGTAACACCGGGGAGCTGTTTTTT,CASSLQTGGGNTGELFF
NA,15,TRBV5-8,TRBD1,TRBJ1-4,TGTGCCAGCAGCAGCGGACAGGGTGCTAATGAAAAACTGTTTTTT,CASSSGQGANEKLFF
NA,17,TRBV10-3,TRBD2,TRBJ2-1,TGTGCCATCAGTGTTGGACTAGCGGGAGTAGCCTACAATGAGCAGTTCTTC,CAISVGLAGVAYNEQFF
NA,14,TRBV2,TRBD1,TRBJ2-2,TGTGCCAGCATTACAAGACAGGGGGCCGGGGAGCTGTTTTTT,CASITRQGAGELFF